This T cell receptor beta chain was found in a study of control samples from healthy donors and cancer patients. The protocol was immunoSEQ multiplex PCR, while the TCRdb copy is restricted to in-frame clones and leaves out a portion. Among tens of thousands of clones listed, roughly 89% were seen once. V dropped 7 bases and J dropped 5 bases, with 8 bases sitting between them. In germline, CDR1 is LNHDA, CDR2 SQIVND (reference sequence). The CDR3 covers 11 residues. This clone occurred once. Specimen: PBMCs. The TCR was taken from a woman aged 55-69 years with head and neck cancer. The chain has TRBV19 and TRBJ1-1; D call uncertain. CDR3 loop: CASKRETEAFF. In nucleotides, the CDR3 is TGTGCCAGTAAAAGGGAAACTGAAGCTTTCTTT.